Listed here is a single T cell receptor beta chain. This specimen comes from a study of T cells expressing NK-cell markers. Germline CDR1 SGHVS, CDR2 FNYEAQ. This CDR3 comprises 18 residues. For each CDR3 protein, TCRdb gives one entry from its re-call of the 5' RACE reads, without DNA. The sample is made up of roughly 150,000 distinct CDR3 sequences, and the top ten hold less than 20% of it. The sample taken for sequencing was blood T cells: a sorted CD56 or NKG2C T cell subset, CD4+ or CD8+ T cells, or bulk PBMC T cells (not recorded which). This clonotype was sampled from a woman between 18 and 75 years old in good health. The chain joins TRBV7-6 to TRBJ1-4; as DNA is missing, the TRBD1 call by TCRdb cannot be tested. CDR3 sequence reads: CASSYGTGGLPTNEKLFF. The full variable domain, completed using reference TRBV7-6 and TRBJ1-4, is GAGVSQSPRYKVTKRGQDVALRCDPISGHVSLYWYRQALGQGPEFLTYFNYEAQQDKSGLPNDRFSAERPEGSISTLTIQRTEQRDSAMYRCASSYGTGGLPTNEKLFFGSGTQLSVL.